This T cell receptor (beta chain) was obtained from a study of T cells in Graves' hyperthyroidism and ophthalmopathy. Regarding this clonotype: The antigen is unknown.

TCR beta CDR3 region amplification was performed from RNA transcripts. A first-round RT-PCR of the TCR CDR3 used the HTBI primer set. From the multiplex PCR reads, TCRdb called clonotypes with MiXCR, one entry per CDR3 protein. There are hundreds of thousands of distinct CDR3 sequences in the sample; 46% occur only once, and roughly 8.2% lies in the top ten. Trimming cost V 5 bases and J 4 bases, with 21 bases left between them. The CDR3 spans 17 residues. Study-level points and caveats: Within blood appeared most thyroid clonotypes that had expanded above 0.001. The model forecast ophthalmopathy, anticipating it by a median about six months before onset.

This TCR came from a young woman with Graves' hyperthyroidism. This rearrangement joins TRBV12-3 or TRBV12-4 to TRBJ1-3; TRBD1 might be the D (5 bases). Specimen: peripheral blood or thyroid tissue (not recorded which). In DNA, the CDR3 is TGTGCCAGCAGTCCCGAATCCGGGGCTAGTAGAGGAAACACCATATATTTT. Its protein is CASSPESGASRGNTIYF.